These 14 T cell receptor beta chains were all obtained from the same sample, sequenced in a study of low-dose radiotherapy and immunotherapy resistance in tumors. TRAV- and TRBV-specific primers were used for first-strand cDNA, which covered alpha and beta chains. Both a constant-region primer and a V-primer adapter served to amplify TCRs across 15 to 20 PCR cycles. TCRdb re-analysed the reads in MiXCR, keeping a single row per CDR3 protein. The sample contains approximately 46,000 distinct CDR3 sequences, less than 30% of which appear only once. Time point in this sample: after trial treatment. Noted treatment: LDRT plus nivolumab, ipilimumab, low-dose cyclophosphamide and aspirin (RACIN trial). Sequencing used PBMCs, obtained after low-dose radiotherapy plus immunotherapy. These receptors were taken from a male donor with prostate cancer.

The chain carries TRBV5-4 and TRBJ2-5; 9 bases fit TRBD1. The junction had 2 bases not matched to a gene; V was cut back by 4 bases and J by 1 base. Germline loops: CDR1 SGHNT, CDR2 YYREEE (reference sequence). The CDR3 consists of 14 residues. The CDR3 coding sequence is TGTGCCAGCAGCGAGACAGGGGGCCAAGAGACCCAGTACTTC. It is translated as CASSETGGQETQYF.

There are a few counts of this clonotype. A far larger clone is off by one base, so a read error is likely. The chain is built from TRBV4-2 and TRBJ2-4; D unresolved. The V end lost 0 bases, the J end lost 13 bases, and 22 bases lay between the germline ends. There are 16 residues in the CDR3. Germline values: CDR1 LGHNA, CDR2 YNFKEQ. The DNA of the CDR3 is TGTGCCAGCAGCCAAGATGTCCGCGGAGCCTACAATGAGCAGTACTTC. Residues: CASSQDVRGAYNEQYF.

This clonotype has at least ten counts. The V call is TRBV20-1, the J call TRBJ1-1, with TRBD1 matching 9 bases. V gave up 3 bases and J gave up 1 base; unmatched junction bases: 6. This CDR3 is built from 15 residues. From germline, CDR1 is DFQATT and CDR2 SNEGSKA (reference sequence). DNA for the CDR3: TGCAGTGCTAGGGGACAGGGCCGCCCGAACACTGAAGCTTTCTTT. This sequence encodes CSARGQGRPNTEAFF.

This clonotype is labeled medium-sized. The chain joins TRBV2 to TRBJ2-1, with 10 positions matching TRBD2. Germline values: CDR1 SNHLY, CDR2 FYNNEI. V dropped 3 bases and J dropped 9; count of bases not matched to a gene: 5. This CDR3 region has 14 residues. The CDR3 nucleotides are TGTGCCAGCAGTGATCTAGCGGGGGTGGGTGAGCAGTTCTTC. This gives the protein CASSDLAGVGEQFF. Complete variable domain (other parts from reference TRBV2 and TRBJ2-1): EPEVTQTPSHQVTQMGQEVILRCVPISNHLYFYWYRQILGQKVEFLVSFYNNEISEKSEIFDDQFSVERPDGSNFTLKIRSTKLEDSAMYFCASSDLAGVGEQFFGPGTRLTVL.

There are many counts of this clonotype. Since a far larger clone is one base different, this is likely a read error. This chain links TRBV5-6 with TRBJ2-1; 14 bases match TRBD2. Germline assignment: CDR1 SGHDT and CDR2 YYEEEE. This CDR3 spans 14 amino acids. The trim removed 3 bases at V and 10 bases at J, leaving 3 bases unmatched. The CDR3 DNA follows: TGTGCCAGCAGCTCGGGACTAGCGGGAGTCGAGCAGTTCTTC. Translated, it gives CASSSGLAGVEQFF.

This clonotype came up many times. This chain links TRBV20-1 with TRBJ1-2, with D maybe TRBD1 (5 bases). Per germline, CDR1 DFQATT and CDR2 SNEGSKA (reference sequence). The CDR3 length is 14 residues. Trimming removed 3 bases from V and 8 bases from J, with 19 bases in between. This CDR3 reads CSARRGNELSGYTF. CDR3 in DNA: TGCAGTGCTAGGAGGGGTAATGAACTGAGCGGCTACACCTTC.

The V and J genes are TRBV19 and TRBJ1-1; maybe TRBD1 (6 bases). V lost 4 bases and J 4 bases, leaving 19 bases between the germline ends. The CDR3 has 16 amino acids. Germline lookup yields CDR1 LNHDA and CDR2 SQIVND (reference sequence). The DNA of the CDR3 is TGTGCCAGTAGTACGGCAGGGGTCCTCTTGAGCACTGAAGCTTTCTTT. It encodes CASSTAGVLLSTEAFF.

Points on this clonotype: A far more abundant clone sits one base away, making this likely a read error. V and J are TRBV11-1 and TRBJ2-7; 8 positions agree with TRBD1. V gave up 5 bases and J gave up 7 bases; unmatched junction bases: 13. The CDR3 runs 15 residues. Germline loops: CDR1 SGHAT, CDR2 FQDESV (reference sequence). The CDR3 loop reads CASSPTGVAYNEQYF. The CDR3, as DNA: TGTGCCAGCAGCCCGACAGGGGTGGCCTACAATGAGCAGTACTTC.

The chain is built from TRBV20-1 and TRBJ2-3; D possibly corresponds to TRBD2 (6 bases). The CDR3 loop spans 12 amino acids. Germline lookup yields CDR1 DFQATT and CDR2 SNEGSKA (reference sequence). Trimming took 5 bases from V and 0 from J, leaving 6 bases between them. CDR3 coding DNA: TGCAGTGCTCGGGAGAGCACAGATACGCAGTATTTT. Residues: CSARESTDTQYF.

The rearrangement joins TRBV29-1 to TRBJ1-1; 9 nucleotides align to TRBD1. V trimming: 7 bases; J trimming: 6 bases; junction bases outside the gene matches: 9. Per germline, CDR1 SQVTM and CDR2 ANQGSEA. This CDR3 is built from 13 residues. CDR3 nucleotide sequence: TGCAGCGCTGGACAGGGGATCGTAGCTGAAGCTTTCTTT. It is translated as CSAGQGIVAEAFF.

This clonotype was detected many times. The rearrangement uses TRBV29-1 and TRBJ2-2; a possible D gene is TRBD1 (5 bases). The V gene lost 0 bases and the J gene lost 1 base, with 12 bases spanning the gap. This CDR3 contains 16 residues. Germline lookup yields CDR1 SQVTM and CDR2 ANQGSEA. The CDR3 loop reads CSVEDIGQGNTGELFF. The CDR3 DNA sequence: TGCAGCGTTGAAGATATAGGGCAGGGGAACACCGGGGAGCTGTTTTTT.

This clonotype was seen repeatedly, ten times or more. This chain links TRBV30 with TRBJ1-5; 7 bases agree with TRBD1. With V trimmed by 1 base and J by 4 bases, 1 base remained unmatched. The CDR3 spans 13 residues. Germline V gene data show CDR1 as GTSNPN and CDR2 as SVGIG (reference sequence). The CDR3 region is CAWSGQGNQPQHF. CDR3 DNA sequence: TGTGCCTGGAGTGGACAGGGTAATCAGCCCCAGCATTTT.

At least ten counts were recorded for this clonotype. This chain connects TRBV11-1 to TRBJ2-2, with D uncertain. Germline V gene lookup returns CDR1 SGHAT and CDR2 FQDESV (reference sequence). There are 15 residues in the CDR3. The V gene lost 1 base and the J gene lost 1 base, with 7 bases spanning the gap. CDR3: CASSLVGRNTGELFF. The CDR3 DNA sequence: TGTGCCAGCAGCTTAGTTGGACGGAACACCGGGGAGCTGTTTTTT.

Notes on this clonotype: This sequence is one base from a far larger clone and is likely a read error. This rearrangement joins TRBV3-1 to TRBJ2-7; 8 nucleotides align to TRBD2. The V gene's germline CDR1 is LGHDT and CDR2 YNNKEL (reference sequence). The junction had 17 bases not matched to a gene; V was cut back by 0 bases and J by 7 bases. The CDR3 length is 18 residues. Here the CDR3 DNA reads TGTGCCAGCAGCCAAGAGGCCCGGCGGGGGGCTTACTACAATGAGCAGTACTTC. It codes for CASSQEARRGAYYNEQYF.